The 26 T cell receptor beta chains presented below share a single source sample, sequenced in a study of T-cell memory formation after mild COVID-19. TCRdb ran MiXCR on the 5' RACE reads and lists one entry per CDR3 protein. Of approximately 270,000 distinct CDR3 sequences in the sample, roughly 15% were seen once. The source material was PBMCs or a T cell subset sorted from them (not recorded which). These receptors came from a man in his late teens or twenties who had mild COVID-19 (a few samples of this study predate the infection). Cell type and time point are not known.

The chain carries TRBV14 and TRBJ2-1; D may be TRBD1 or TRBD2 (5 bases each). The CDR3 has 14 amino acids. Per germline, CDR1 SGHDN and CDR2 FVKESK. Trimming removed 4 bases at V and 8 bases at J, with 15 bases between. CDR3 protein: CASSLGPGRHEQFF. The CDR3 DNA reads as TGTGCCAGCAGCCTGGGCCCAGGGAGACATGAGCAGTTCTTC. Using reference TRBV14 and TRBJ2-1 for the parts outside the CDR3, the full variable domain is EAGVTQFPSHSVIEKGQTVTLRCDPISGHDNLYWYRRVMGKEIKFLLHFVKESKQDESGMPNNRFLAERTGGTYSTLKVQPAELEDSGVYFCASSLGPGRHEQFFGPGTRLTVL.

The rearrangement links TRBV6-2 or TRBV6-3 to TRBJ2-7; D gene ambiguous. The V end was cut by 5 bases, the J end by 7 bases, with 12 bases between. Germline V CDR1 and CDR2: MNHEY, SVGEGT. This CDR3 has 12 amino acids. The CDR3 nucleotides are TGTGCCAGCAGTCCTGCTGGACCGGAGCAGTACGTC. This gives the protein CASSPAGPEQYV.

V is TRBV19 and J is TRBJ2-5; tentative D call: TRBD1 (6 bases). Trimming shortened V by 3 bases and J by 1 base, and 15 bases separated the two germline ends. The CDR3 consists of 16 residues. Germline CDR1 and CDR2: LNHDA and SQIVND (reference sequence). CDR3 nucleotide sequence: TGTGCCAGTAGTATTTTGGGCAGGGGTTCCCAAGAGACCCAGTACTTC. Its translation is CASSILGRGSQETQYF.

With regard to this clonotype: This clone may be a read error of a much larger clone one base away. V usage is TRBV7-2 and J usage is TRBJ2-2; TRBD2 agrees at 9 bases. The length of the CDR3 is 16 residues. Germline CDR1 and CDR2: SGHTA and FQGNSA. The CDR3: CAISLSSGTNTGELFF. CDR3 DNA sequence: TGTGCCATCAGCTTATCTAGCGGGACAAACACCGGGGAGCTGTTTTTT.

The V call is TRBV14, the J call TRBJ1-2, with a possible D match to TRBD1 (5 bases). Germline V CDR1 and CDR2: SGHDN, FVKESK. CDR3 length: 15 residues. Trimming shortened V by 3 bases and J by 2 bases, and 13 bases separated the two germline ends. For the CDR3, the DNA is TGTGCCAGCAGCCAGTATGTGGGGGGAAACTATGGCTACACCTTC. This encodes CASSQYVGGNYGYTF.

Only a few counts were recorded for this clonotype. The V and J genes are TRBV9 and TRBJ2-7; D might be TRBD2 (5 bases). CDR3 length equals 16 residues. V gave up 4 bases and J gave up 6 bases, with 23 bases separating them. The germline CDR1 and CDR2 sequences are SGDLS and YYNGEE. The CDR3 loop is CASSTEPRVLPGEQYF. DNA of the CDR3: TGTGCCAGCAGCACGGAGCCGAGGGTACTACCGGGCGAGCAGTACTTC. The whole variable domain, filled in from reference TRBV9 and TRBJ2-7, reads DSGVTQTPKHLITATGQRVTLRCSPRSGDLSVYWYQQSLDQGLQFLIQYYNGEERAKGNILERFSAQQFPDLHSELNLSSLELGDSALYFCASSTEPRVLPGEQYFGPGTRLTVT.

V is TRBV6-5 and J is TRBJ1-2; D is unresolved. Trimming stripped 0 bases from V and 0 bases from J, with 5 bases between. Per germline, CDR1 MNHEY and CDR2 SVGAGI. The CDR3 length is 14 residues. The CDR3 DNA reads TGTGCCAGCAGTTACTCCTGGGCTAACTATGGCTACACCTTC. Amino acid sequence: CASSYSWANYGYTF.

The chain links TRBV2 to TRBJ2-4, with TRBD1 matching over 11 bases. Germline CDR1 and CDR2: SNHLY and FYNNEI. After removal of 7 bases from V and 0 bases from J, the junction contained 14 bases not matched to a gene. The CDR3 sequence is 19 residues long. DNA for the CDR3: TGTGCCAGCACCGGGGACAGGGGGATTCTACGAGGAGCCAAAAACATTCAGTACTTC. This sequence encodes CASTGDRGILRGAKNIQYF.

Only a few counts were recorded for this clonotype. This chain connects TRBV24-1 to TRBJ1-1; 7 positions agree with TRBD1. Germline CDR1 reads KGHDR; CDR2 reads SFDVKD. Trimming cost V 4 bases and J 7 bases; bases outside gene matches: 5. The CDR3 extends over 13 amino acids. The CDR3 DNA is TGTGCCACCAGTGACCACACAGGGGATGAAGCTTTCTTT. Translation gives CATSDHTGDEAFF.

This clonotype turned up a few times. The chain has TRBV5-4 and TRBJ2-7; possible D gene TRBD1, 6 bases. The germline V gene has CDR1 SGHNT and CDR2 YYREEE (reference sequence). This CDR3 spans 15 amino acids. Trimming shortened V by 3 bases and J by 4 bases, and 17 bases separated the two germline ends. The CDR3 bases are TGTGCCAGCAGCTACAGGGAAAGACGTGAGTACGAGCAGTACTTC. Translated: CASSYRERREYEQYF.

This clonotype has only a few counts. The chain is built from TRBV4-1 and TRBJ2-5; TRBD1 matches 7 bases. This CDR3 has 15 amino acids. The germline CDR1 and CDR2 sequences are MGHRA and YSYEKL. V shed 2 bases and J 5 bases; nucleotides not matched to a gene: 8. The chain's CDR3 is CASSQIGQARETQYF. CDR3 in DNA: TGCGCCAGCAGCCAAATCGGACAGGCGAGGGAGACCCAGTACTTC.

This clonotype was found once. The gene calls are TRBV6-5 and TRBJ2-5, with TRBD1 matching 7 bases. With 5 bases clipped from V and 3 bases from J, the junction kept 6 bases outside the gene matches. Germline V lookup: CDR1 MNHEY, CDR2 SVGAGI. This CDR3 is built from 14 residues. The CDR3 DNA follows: TGTGCCAGCAGTGACGGGACAGTAAAAGAGACCCAGTACTTC. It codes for CASSDGTVKETQYF.

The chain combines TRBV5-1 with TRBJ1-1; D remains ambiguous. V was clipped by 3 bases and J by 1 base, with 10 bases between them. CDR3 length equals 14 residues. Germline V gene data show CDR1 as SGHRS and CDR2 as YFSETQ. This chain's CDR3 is CASSSTSANTEAFF. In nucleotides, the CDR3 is TGCGCCAGCAGCTCGACATCAGCGAACACTGAAGCTTTCTTT. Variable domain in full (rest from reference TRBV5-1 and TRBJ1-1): KAGVTQTPRYLIKTRGQQVTLSCSPISGHRSVSWYQQTPGQGLQFLFEYFSETQRNKGNFPGRFSGRQFSNSRSEMNVSTLELGDSALYLCASSSTSANTEAFFGQGTRLTVV.

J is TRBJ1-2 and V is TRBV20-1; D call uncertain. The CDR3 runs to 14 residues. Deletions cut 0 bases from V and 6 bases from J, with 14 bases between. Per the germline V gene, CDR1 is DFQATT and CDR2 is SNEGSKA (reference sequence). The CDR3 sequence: CSARDGRSPNGYTF. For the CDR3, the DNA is TGCAGTGCTAGAGATGGCCGGTCCCCTAATGGCTACACCTTC.

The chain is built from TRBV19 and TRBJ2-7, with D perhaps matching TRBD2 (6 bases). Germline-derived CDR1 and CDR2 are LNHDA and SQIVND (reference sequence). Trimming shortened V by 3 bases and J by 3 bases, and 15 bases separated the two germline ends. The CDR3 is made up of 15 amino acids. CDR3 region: CASSIGGASVYEQYF. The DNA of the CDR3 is TGTGCCAGTAGTATCGGAGGGGCGTCGGTCTACGAGCAGTACTTC.

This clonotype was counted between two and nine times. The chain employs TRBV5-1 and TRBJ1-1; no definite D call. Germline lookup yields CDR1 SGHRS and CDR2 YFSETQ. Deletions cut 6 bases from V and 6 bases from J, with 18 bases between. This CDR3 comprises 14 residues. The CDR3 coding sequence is TGCGCCAGCAAATTAGGGAGCGCGGGCGCTGAAGCTTTCTTT. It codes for CASKLGSAGAEAFF.

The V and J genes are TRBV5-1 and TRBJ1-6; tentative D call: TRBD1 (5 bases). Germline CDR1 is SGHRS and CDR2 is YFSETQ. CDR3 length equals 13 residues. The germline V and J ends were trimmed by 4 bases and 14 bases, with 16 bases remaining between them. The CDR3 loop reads CASSPGGGEALHF. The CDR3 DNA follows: TGCGCCAGCAGCCCGGGCGGGGGGGAAGCCCTCCACTTT.

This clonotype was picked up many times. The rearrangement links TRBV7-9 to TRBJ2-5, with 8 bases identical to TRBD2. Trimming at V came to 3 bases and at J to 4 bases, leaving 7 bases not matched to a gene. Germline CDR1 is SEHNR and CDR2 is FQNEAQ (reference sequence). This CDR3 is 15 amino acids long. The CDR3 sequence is CASSFSGGGRETQYF. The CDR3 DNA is TGTGCCAGCAGCTTTTCCGGCGGGGGGCGAGAGACCCAGTACTTC.

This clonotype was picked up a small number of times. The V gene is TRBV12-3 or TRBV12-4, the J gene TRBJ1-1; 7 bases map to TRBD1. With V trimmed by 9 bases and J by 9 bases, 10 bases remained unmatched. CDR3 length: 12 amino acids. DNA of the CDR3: TGTGCCAGTCCCAACAGGGGAGGGAAAGCTTTCTTT. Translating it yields CASPNRGGKAFF.

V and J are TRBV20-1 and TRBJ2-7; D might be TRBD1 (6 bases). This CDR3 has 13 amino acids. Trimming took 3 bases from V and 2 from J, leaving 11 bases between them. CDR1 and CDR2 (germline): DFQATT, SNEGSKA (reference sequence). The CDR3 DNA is TGCAGTGCTAGTCTCAGGGGTCCCTACGAGCAGTACTTC. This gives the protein CSASLRGPYEQYF.

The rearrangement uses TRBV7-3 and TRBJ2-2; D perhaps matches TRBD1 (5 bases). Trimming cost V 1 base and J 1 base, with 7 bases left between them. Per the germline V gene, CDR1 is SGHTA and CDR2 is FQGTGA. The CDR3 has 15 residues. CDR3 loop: CASSLRQGNTGELFF. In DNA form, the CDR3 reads TGTGCCAGCAGCTTAAGGCAGGGGAACACCGGGGAGCTGTTTTTT.

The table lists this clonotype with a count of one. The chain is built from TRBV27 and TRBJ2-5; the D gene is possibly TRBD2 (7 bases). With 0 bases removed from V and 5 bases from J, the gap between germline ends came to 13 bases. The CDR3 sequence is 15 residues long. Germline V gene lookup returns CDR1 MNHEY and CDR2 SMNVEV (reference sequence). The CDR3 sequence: CASSLSGGGRETQYF. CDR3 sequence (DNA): TGTGCCAGCAGTTTATCGGGAGGGGGACGGGAGACCCAGTACTTC.

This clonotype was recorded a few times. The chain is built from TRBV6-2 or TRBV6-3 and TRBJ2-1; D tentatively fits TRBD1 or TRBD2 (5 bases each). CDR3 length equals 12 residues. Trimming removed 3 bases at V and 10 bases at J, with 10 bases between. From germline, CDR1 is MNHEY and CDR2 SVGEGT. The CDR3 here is CASSYSWDEQFF. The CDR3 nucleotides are TGTGCCAGCAGTTATTCTTGGGACGAGCAGTTCTTC.

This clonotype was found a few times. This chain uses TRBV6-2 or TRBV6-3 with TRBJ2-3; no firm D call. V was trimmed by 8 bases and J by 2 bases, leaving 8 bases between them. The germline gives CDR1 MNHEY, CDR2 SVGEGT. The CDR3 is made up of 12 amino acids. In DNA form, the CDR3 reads TGTGCCAGCGGTGAGTTCACAGATACGCAGTATTTT. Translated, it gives CASGEFTDTQYF.

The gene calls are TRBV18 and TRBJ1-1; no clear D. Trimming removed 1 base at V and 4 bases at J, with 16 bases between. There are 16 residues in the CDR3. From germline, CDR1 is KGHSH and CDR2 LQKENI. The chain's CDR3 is CASSPHPEPSGTEAFF. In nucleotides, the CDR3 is TGTGCCAGCTCACCACACCCGGAACCCAGTGGCACTGAAGCTTTCTTT. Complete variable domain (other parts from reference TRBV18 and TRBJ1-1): NAGVMQNPRHLVRRRGQEARLRCSPMKGHSHVYWYRQLPEEGLKFMVYLQKENIIDESGMPKERFSAEFPKEGPSILRIQQVVRGDSAAYFCASSPHPEPSGTEAFFGQGTRLTVV.

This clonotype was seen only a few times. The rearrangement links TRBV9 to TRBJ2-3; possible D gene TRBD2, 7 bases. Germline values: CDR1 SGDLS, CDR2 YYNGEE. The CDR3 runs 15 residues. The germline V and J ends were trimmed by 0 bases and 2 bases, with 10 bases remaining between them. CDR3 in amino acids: CASSVDRGATDTQYF. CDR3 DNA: TGTGCCAGCAGCGTAGATCGGGGGGCCACAGATACGCAGTATTTT. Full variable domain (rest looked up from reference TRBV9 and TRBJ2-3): DSGVTQTPKHLITATGQRVTLRCSPRSGDLSVYWYQQSLDQGLQFLIQYYNGEERAKGNILERFSAQQFPDLHSELNLSSLELGDSALYFCASSVDRGATDTQYFGPGTRLTVL.